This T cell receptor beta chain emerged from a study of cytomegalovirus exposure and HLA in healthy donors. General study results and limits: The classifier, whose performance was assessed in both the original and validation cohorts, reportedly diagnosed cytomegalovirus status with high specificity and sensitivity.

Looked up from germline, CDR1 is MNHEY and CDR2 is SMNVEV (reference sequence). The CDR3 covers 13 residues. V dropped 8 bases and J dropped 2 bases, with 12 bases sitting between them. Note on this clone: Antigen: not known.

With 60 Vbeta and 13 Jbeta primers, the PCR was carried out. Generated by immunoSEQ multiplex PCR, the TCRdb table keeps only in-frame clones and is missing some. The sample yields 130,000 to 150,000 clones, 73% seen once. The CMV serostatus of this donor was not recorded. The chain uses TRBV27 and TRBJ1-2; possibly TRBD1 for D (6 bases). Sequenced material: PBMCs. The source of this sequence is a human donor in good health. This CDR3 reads CASSIQGNYGYTF. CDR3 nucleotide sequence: TGTGCCAGCTCCATCCAGGGGAACTATGGCTACACCTTC.